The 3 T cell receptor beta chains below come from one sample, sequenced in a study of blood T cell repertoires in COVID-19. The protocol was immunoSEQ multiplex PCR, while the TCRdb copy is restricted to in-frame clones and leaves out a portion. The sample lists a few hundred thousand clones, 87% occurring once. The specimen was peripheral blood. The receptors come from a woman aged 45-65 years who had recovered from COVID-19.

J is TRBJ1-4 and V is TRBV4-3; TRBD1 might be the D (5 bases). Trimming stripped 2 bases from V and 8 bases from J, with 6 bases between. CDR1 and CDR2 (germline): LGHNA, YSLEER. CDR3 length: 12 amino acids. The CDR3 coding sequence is TGCGCCAGCAGCCAACGGACAGAAAAACTGTTTTTT. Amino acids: CASSQRTEKLFF.

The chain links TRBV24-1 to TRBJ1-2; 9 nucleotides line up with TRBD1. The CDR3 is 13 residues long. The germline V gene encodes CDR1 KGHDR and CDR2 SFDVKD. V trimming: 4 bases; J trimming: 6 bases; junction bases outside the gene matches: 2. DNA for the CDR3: TGTGCCACCAGTGAAAGGGACAGGGATGGCTACACCTTC. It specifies CATSERDRDGYTF.

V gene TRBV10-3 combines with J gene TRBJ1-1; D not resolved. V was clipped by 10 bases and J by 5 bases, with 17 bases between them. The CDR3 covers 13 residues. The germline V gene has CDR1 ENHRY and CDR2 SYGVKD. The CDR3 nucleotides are TGTGCCACCCGCGACGGGGTGCGGACTGAAGCTTTCTTT. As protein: CATRDGVRTEAFF.